Listed here are 30 T cell receptor beta chains from one sample, sequenced in a study of blood T cell repertoires in COVID-19. Libraries were prepared by immunoSEQ multiplex PCR; TCRdb keeps only in-frame clonotypes and omits some of them. The data contain fewer than 300,000 clones, 80% to 90% of them singletons. The sample was PBMCs or T cells enriched from blood (not recorded which). The receptors were sampled from a man between 35 and 55 years old who had recovered from COVID-19.

The chain couples TRBV19 to TRBJ1-2; TRBD1 matches at 8 bases. Germline CDR1 reads LNHDA; CDR2 reads SQIVND (reference sequence). Trimming took 6 bases from V and 4 from J; bases not matched to a gene: 4. The CDR3 sequence is 13 residues long. Here the CDR3 reads CASSQDRVYGYTF. The CDR3, as DNA: TGTGCCAGTAGCCAGGACAGGGTCTATGGCTACACCTTC. Full variable domain (outside the CDR3, taken from reference TRBV19 and TRBJ1-2): DGGITQSPKYLFRKEGQNVTLSCEQNLNHDAMYWYRQDPGQGLRLIYYSQIVNDFQKGDIAEGYSVSREKKESFPLTVTSAQKNPTAFYLCASSQDRVYGYTFGSGTRLTVV.

The chain is built from TRBV12-5 and TRBJ2-1, with D uncertain. The CDR3 runs to 18 residues. The ends were cut back, 5 bases at V and 0 bases at J, with 20 bases in the middle. CDR1 and CDR2 (germline): LGHNT, FRNRAP. CDR3 nucleotides: TGTGCTAGTGGTCCTGTCGACGACCTAGATGGCTCCTACAATGAGCAGTTCTTC. It encodes CASGPVDDLDGSYNEQFF.

The chain combines TRBV12-3 or TRBV12-4 with TRBJ1-1, with D possibly TRBD1 on 5 matching bases. This CDR3 has 13 residues. The V and J ends lost 2 bases and 8 bases respectively, with 12 bases between them. CDR3 in DNA: TGTGCCAGCAGTTTATCTCCTTGGACAGAAGCTTTCTTT. Its translation: CASSLSPWTEAFF.

This chain uses TRBV25-1 with TRBJ2-1, with 14 bases aligning to TRBD2. CDR1 and CDR2 (germline): MGHDK, SYGVNS. This CDR3 comprises 15 residues. V was clipped by 6 bases and J by 3 bases; unmatched bases: 1. The CDR3 nucleotides read TGTGCCAGCAGGGGACTAGCGGGAGTCTACAATGAGCAGTTCTTC. Its protein product is CASRGLAGVYNEQFF.

The J gene is TRBJ2-5, the V gene TRBV30; D perhaps matches TRBD1 (5 bases). Germline V gene sequence: CDR1 GTSNPN, CDR2 SVGIG (reference sequence). The CDR3 runs 15 residues. V was cut by 0 bases and J by 3 bases, with 14 bases left in between. CDR3 in amino acids: CAWSVLQGWEETQYF. Here the CDR3 DNA reads TGTGCCTGGAGTGTACTGCAGGGATGGGAAGAGACCCAGTACTTC.

CDR3 DNA: TGCAGAGCGACAGACAACACTGAAGCTTTCTTT. Its protein is CRATDNTEAFF. J is TRBJ1-1 and V is TRBV20-1; perhaps TRBD1 as D (5 bases). The V gene's germline CDR1 is DFQATT and CDR2 SNEGSKA (reference sequence). The CDR3 runs 11 residues.

The CDR3, as DNA: TGTGCCAGCAGCTCCCGGGACAGGGTATCCACAGATACGCAGTATTTT. Protein product: CASSSRDRVSTDTQYF. The rearrangement joins TRBV3-1 (or the pseudogene TRBV3-2) to TRBJ2-3; 9 bases line up with TRBD1. CDR3 size: 16 residues. Germline V lookup: CDR1 LGHDT, CDR2 YNNKEL (reference sequence). The trim removed 5 bases at V and 2 bases at J, leaving 8 bases unmatched.

V usage is TRBV19 and J usage is TRBJ2-1; TRBD2 agrees at 12 bases. This CDR3 spans 13 amino acids. Per the germline V gene, CDR1 is LNHDA and CDR2 is SQIVND (reference sequence). V lost 8 bases and J lost 10; bases outside the gene matches: 6. In nucleotides, the CDR3 is TGTGCCAGTGGTTCTAGCGGGAGGGAAGAGCAGTTCTTC. It is translated as CASGSSGREEQFF.

V and J are TRBV19 and TRBJ1-2, with TRBD1 as a possible D gene (5 bases). Germline-derived CDR1 and CDR2 are LNHDA and SQIVND (reference sequence). V shed 1 base and J shed 2 bases, with 17 bases lying between them. CDR3 length: 17 residues. The CDR3 loop reads CASSIGVTESWNYGYTF. The CDR3 bases are TGTGCCAGTAGTATAGGGGTGACAGAGTCTTGGAACTATGGCTACACCTTC. Using reference TRBV19 and TRBJ1-2 for the parts outside the CDR3, the full variable domain is DGGITQSPKYLFRKEGQNVTLSCEQNLNHDAMYWYRQDPGQGLRLIYYSQIVNDFQKGDIAEGYSVSREKKESFPLTVTSAQKNPTAFYLCASSIGVTESWNYGYTFGSGTRLTVV.

This chain connects TRBV3-1 (or the pseudogene TRBV3-2) to TRBJ2-7; TRBD2 might be the D (5 bases). The CDR3 extends over 13 amino acids. Germline V lookup: CDR1 LGHDT, CDR2 YNNKEL (reference sequence). The germline V and J ends were trimmed by 0 bases and 9 bases, with 12 bases remaining between them. In nucleotides, the CDR3 is TGTGCCAGCAGCCAAGATGGAGGACCCCGGCAGTACTTC. Amino acid sequence: CASSQDGGPRQYF.

This clone was counted once. The gene calls are TRBV13 and TRBJ2-1; the D is unclear. The germline CDR1 and CDR2 sequences are PRHDT and FYEKMQ (reference sequence). Trimming stripped 5 bases from V and 4 bases from J, with 3 bases between. This CDR3 contains 11 residues. In DNA, the CDR3 is TGTGCCAGCAGCCTATACAATGAGCAGTTCTTC. Protein: CASSLYNEQFF.

This sequence joins TRBV11-2 and TRBJ2-1; possibly TRBD2 for D (6 bases). Germline V gene lookup returns CDR1 SGHAT and CDR2 FQNNGV. Trimming took off 1 base at V and 4 bases at J, with 11 bases between the two ends. The CDR3 spans 15 residues. The CDR3 is CASSLAAGRYNEQFF. DNA for the CDR3: TGTGCCAGCAGCTTAGCCGCGGGGAGGTACAATGAGCAGTTCTTC. Together with reference TRBV11-2 and TRBJ2-1, the CDR3 gives the full variable domain: EAGVAQSPRYKIIEKRQSVAFWCNPISGHATLYWYQQILGQGPKLLIQFQNNGVVDDSQLPKDRFSAERLKGVDSTLKIQPAKLEDSAVYLCASSLAAGRYNEQFFGPGTRLTVL.

V and J are TRBV29-1 and TRBJ2-7; 7 bases fit TRBD2. This CDR3 has 13 residues. With V trimmed by 6 bases and J by 2 bases, 7 bases remained unmatched. Germline lookup yields CDR1 SQVTM and CDR2 ANQGSEA. The CDR3 coding sequence is TGCAGCGTGGCCGGGACTACCGCCTACGAGCAGTACTTC. It is translated as CSVAGTTAYEQYF.

This rearrangement joins TRBV11-3 to TRBJ1-1, with 7 bases identical to TRBD1. V shed 7 bases and J 3 bases; nucleotides not matched to a gene: 5. The germline V gene has CDR1 SGHNT and CDR2 YENEEA. The CDR3 runs 13 residues. Here the CDR3 DNA reads TGTGCCAGCATAAGAACAGGGGACACTGAAGCTTTCTTT. This translates into CASIRTGDTEAFF. Based on the CDR3 plus reference TRBV11-3 and TRBJ1-1, the full variable domain is EAGVVQSPRYKIIEKKQPVAFWCNPISGHNTLYWYLQNLGQGPELLIRYENEEAVDDSQLPKDRFSAERLKGVDSTLKIQPAELGDSAVYLCASIRTGDTEAFFGQGTRLTVV.

The sample holds one count of this clone. The J gene is TRBJ2-7, the V gene TRBV7-2; 13 bases line up with TRBD2. Trimming took 3 bases from V and 4 from J; bases not matched to a gene: 9. The CDR3 consists of 17 residues. Germline CDR1 and CDR2: SGHTA and FQGNSA. The CDR3 protein is CASSFTSGRAVSYEQYF. For the CDR3, the DNA is TGTGCCAGCAGCTTTACTAGCGGGAGGGCAGTCTCGTACGAGCAGTACTTC.

V and J are TRBV9 and TRBJ1-6; D might be TRBD1 (6 bases). The germline V gene has CDR1 SGDLS and CDR2 YYNGEE. With 3 bases removed from V and 0 bases from J, the gap between germline ends came to 13 bases. The CDR3 runs 17 residues. CDR3 sequence: CASSADRTSSYNSPLHF. Written as DNA, the CDR3 is TGTGCCAGCAGCGCGGACAGAACGAGCTCCTATAATTCACCCCTCCACTTT.

The V call is TRBV28, the J call TRBJ1-4; TRBD1 might be the D (6 bases). The CDR3 sequence is 11 residues long. Germline CDR1 and CDR2: MDHEN and SYDVKM. The V gene lost 6 bases and the J gene lost 8 bases, with 7 bases spanning the gap. In DNA form, the CDR3 reads TGTGCCAGCAGCCAGGGGGAAAAACTGTTTTTT. It is translated as CASSQGEKLFF.

V usage is TRBV21-1 and J usage is TRBJ2-2; whether TRBD2, the table's D call, matches the DNA was not checked. TRBV21-1 is labeled a pseudogene. This CDR3 region has 15 residues. DNA for the CDR3: TGTGCCAGCAGAGGGAGGTTAAGAGTCCCCGGGGAGCTGTTTTTT. It encodes CASRGRLRVPGELFF.

This clone has only a few counts. The rearrangement uses TRBV5-1 and TRBJ1-4; D is unresolved. This CDR3 comprises 15 residues. With 0 bases removed from V and 7 bases from J, the gap between germline ends came to 13 bases. From germline, CDR1 is SGHRS and CDR2 YFSETQ. The chain's CDR3 is CASSLASAYGEKLFF. CDR3 coding DNA: TGCGCCAGCAGCTTGGCCAGCGCCTACGGTGAAAAACTGTTTTTT.

The chain uses TRBV29-1 and TRBJ2-6, with D uncertain. CDR1 SQVTM and CDR2 ANQGSEA come from the germline V gene. This CDR3 contains 14 residues. V was cut by 7 bases and J by 0 bases, with 10 bases left in between. The CDR3 reads CSASPRSGANVLTF. The CDR3 DNA is TGCAGCGCCTCCCCCCGCTCTGGGGCCAACGTCCTGACTTTC.

The V and J genes are TRBV11-2 and TRBJ1-2; 7 nucleotides line up with TRBD1. After removal of 3 bases from V and 3 bases from J, the junction contained 1 base not matched to a gene. Germline values: CDR1 SGHAT, CDR2 FQNNGV. The CDR3 is made up of 13 amino acids. The CDR3 DNA reads as TGTGCCAGCAGCTTTACAGGGGACTATGGCTACACCTTC. This encodes CASSFTGDYGYTF.

The chain uses TRBV19 and TRBJ1-2; 10 positions agree with TRBD1. The CDR3 extends over 14 amino acids. V shed 6 bases, J shed 8 bases, and the junction held 9 bases outside the gene matches. CDR1 and CDR2 from the germline V gene are LNHDA and SQIVND (reference sequence). CDR3 DNA: TGTGCCAGTAGAGACGGACAGGGGGGTCGGGGCTACACCTTC. Amino acids: CASRDGQGGRGYTF.

The V and J genes are TRBV14 and TRBJ2-7, with D uncertain. The CDR3 covers 13 residues. In germline, CDR1 is SGHDN, CDR2 FVKESK. V was cut by 8 bases and J by 1 base, with 12 bases left in between. CDR3 sequence (DNA): TGTGCCAGCTTCAGTACATCGTCCTACGAGCAGTACTTC. Encoded protein: CASFSTSSYEQYF.

J is TRBJ2-2 and V is TRBV5-6; TRBD2 matches at 7 bases. Germline CDR1 reads SGHDT; CDR2 reads YYEEEE. The CDR3 spans 15 residues. Germline trimming cut 0 bases from V and 1 base from J; bases unmatched to any gene: 0. CDR3: CASSLGGGNTGELFF. The CDR3 DNA reads TGTGCCAGCAGCTTGGGCGGGGGGAACACCGGGGAGCTGTTTTTT.

This chain links TRBV18 with TRBJ2-1, with TRBD2 matching 13 bases. In germline, CDR1 is KGHSH, CDR2 LQKENI. This CDR3 spans 16 amino acids. The junction had 4 bases not matched to a gene; V was cut back by 4 bases and J by 4 bases. Written as DNA, the CDR3 is TGTGCCAGCTCACAACCGGGACTAGCGGGATACAATGAGCAGTTCTTC. Translation: CASSQPGLAGYNEQFF.

The genes are TRBV19 and TRBJ1-2; 8 bases agree with TRBD1. The CDR3 is made up of 13 amino acids. CDR1 and CDR2 from the germline V gene are LNHDA and SQIVND (reference sequence). V lost 6 bases and J lost 5; bases outside the gene matches: 5. The CDR3 loop is CASRGTGAYGYTF. The CDR3 nucleotides read TGTGCCAGTAGAGGGACAGGAGCGTATGGCTACACCTTC.

The chain carries TRBV29-1 and TRBJ2-1; 9 bases line up with TRBD1. V gave up 6 bases and J gave up 2 bases; unmatched junction bases: 5. Germline V gene sequence: CDR1 SQVTM, CDR2 ANQGSEA. The CDR3 totals 14 residues. CDR3 coding DNA: TGCAGCGTAAAGGACAGGGGCCCCTACAATGAGCAGTTCTTC. Its protein is CSVKDRGPYNEQFF.

In its sample, this clone was seen once. The rearrangement links TRBV11-2 to TRBJ1-6, with TRBD1 identical over 7 bases. Germline V CDR1 and CDR2: SGHAT, FQNNGV. The CDR3 has 19 residues. After removal of 3 bases from V and 7 bases from J, the junction contained 18 bases not matched to a gene. CDR3 DNA sequence: TGTGCCAGCAGCTTGGGGCCCTACCTCCGGGACAGTCAAAATTCACCCCTCCACTTT. Residues: CASSLGPYLRDSQNSPLHF.

V usage is TRBV6-5 and J usage is TRBJ1-4, with 7 positions matching TRBD1. Losses at the gene ends were 8 bases for V and 3 bases for J; bases not matched to a gene: 9. This CDR3 has 15 residues. The germline V gene encodes CDR1 MNHEY and CDR2 SVGAGI. The CDR3 sequence is CASVRTGQSNEKLFF. The CDR3, as DNA: TGTGCCAGCGTAAGAACGGGACAGTCTAATGAAAAACTGTTTTTT.

The V and J genes are TRBV19 and TRBJ1-5, with TRBD1 matching over 8 bases. Germline V gene sequence: CDR1 LNHDA, CDR2 SQIVND (reference sequence). J gave up 6 bases and V 6 bases, and 7 bases lay outside the gene matches. This CDR3 region has 14 residues. The CDR3 protein is CASRQGALSQPQHF. The CDR3 nucleotides read TGTGCCAGTAGGCAGGGGGCGCTTAGTCAGCCCCAGCATTTT.